What follows is one T cell receptor beta chain and its context. The authors' processing: Reference gene primers were amplified, and this amplification served to estimate nucleated cell counts. Profiled with immunoSEQ multiplex PCR; TCRdb holds only in-frame clones, not every one. The V and J calls and clone size were taken over from that table, and D and trimming were inferred from the DNA. The sample lists approximately 170,000 clones, roughly 86% occurring once. The record originates from a study of blood T cell repertoires in COVID-19. Study-level background: Sites in the United States, Italy and Spain provided acute and convalescent COVID-19 samples. Sources were T cells, B-cell-depleted T cells, or PBMCs; the material itself was cDNA or gDNA.

The receptor comes from a woman aged 80 or older in a cohort sampled during active or convalescent COVID-19. The sample was peripheral blood.

CDR3 DNA: TGTGCCAGCAGCCACAGGGGCGTTGGCTACACCTTC. It translates to CASSHRGVGYTF. The chain links TRBV14 to TRBJ1-2; D possibly corresponds to TRBD1 (6 bases). This CDR3 spans 12 amino acids. Germline assignment: CDR1 SGHDN and CDR2 FVKESK. The V end was cut by 3 bases, the J end by 7 bases, with 9 bases between.